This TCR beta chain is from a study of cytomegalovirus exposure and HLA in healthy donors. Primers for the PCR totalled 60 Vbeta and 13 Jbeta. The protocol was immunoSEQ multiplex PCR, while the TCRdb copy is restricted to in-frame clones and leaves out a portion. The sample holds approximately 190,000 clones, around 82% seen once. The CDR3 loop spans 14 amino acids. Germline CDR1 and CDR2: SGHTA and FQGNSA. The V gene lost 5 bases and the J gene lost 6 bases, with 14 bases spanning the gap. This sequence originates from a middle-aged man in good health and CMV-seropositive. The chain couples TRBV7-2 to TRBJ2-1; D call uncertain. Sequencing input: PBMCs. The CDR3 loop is CASSQVTAVNEQFF. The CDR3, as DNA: TGTGCCAGCAGCCAAGTCACGGCGGTCAATGAGCAGTTCTTC.